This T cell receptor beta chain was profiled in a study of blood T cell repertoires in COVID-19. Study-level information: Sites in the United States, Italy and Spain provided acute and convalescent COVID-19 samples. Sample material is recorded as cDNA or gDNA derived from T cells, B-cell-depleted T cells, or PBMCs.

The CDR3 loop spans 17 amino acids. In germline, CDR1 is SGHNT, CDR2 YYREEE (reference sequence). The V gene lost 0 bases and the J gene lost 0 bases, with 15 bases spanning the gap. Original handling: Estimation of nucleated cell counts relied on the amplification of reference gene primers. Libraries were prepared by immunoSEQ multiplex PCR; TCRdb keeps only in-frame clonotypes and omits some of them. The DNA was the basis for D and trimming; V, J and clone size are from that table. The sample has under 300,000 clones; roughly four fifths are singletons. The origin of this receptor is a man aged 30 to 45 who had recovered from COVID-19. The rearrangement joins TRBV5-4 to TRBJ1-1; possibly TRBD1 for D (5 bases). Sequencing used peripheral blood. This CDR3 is CASSLGSSGVMNTEAFF. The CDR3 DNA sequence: TGTGCCAGCAGCTTGGGGTCATCGGGGGTAATGAACACTGAAGCTTTCTTT.